One T cell receptor (beta chain) is described in this entry. Its antigen specificity is not known. No clone much larger than this one lies a single base away; base qualities are absent. The cohort comprised around 700 healthy bone marrow donors. All cohort members were sampled while nominally healthy, although unrecorded immune exposures were likely present. The donor tested CMV seropositive and was one of the 289 seropositive cohort members. A peripheral blood sample was collected from each donor, and TCR beta sequencing was performed on peripheral blood mononuclear cells. Genomic DNA was extracted from the blood cell samples with the Qiagen DNeasy Blood Extraction Kit. These data are taken from a study of cytomegalovirus exposure and HLA in healthy donors (dated by TCRdb to the late 2010s). Study-wide context: An earlier analysis of 587 of the donors reported under 300 Gb of sequence data and roughly 120 million unique TCR beta sequences obtained from 180 million or so T cells. The T cell repertoires of several hundred subjects were profiled by immunosequencing and related to cytomegalovirus serostatus. A handful of DR-DQ haplotypes were handled as single units for association and clustering because linkage in the cohort was strong. Class I and class II HLA loci were covered by the typing at four-digit resolution. An early release that covered around 590 HLA-typed donors contained 300 to 350 gigabases of sequencing data and tens of millions of unique TCR sequences. A later genetic analysis took genome-wide SNP genotypes for about 55% of the roughly 670 donors and used that subset as a discovery cohort. Every repertoire in the discovery cohort had been generated on one and the same sequencing platform. To study patterns of TCR occurrence, a later analysis re-analyzed previously published TCR beta repertoires from hundreds of donors and added high-resolution HLA genotyping. Of the 350 to 400 genotyped donors, around 81% fell in the genetic ancestry cluster associated with self-reported Caucasian donors. The later analysis used no new phenotypic data to find candidate immune exposures, relying instead on TCR beta sequences and their occurrence across donors. Along with the approximately 700-subject first cohort, a separate validation cohort of about 110 different subjects was used. Typing coverage differed by locus: A, B, C, DRB1 and DQB1 were typed in about 620-640 donors, DQA1 in about 500, DPA1 in approximately 610, and DPB1 in 472. The study aimed to test whether signatures of past pathogen exposure could be identified by cataloging public T cell receptors. An earlier analysis of roughly 580 of the donors used high-throughput TCR beta sequencing to judge whether each TCR beta V gene segment behaved as functional or pseudogenic. On average, roughly 250,000 unique TCR beta nucleotide sequences were sequenced per donor among a few hundred genotyped donors of the cohort, with roughly 18% of those sequences being non-productive. To predict cytomegalovirus infection status, the study brought together high-throughput TCR immunosequencing, statistical association of individual TCRs with disease status, and machine learning. Alongside the repertoire data, information on donor age, sex, ethnicity and CMV serostatus was compiled. The paper as a whole reports these results and caveats: In vitro tests confirmed that a few of the cytomegalovirus-associated TCR beta chains recognize cytomegalovirus antigens. Only TCR beta chains were sequenced in this cohort, and the absence of alpha or paired-chain data limited detectable features. In a later analysis, HLA-associated TCR beta chains were found to be more clonally expanded and to have lower generation probabilities than equally common non-associated chains. The study gave a list of 150 to 200 TCR beta chains associated with cytomegalovirus. Several of the top co-occurrence clusters appeared to be linked to parvovirus B19, influenza, CMV and Epstein-Barr virus, according to a later analysis. The classifier was reported to diagnose cytomegalovirus status with high specificity and sensitivity in both the original cohort and the validation cohort. V-gene and J-gene trimming of TCR beta chains was associated with a missense DCLRE1C variant in a later genetic analysis, and the association was replicated in an independent cohort. HLA typing was unavailable for some donors at each locus, so association tests used only the typed subset. Some IMGT-functional V segments, including TRBV6-2 and TRBV6-3, could not be distinguished by the 87-base-pair reads and were therefore excluded. Because counts were too low, 15 to 20 rarely observed V segments, including chromosome 9 orphons, were excluded from the earlier analysis of 587 of the donors. Compared with the approximately 710-donor mean, donors in an Asian-associated ancestry cluster had fewer N-insertions in productive TCRs, according to a later genetic analysis. A later analysis associated 17,000 or so TCR beta sequences with specific HLA alleles at a false discovery rate of 0.05. Most CMV-associated TCR beta chains appeared to be HLA-restricted in a later analysis, and the HLA associations seemed to be driven largely by CMV exposure. Presence/absence analyses assumed roughly uniform sequencing depth across donors, an assumption that may not hold. Most TCR sequences were seen in very few donors, while some public TCRs were found in many individuals. A group of highly shared sequence variants was considered likely to be a technical artifact of the sequencing pipeline. CMV serostatus was the only immune exposure information available for the cohort. Linkage disequilibrium might explain the correlated functional status among segregating V segments, but an unknown experimental factor could not be excluded. In a later analysis, TCR association rates were found to vary across HLA loci, with the most associated TCRs seen for DRB1 alleles and the fewest for HLA-C alleles. A further reported finding was that TCR beta sequences accurately predicted the HLA-A and HLA-B alleles for most subjects in the first cohort. Broadly in line with IMGT annotations, most TCR beta V segments showed up in productive rearrangements about 87% or about 30% of the time in an earlier analysis of several hundred of the donors. The authors suggested that the approach could potentially be extended to other disease states and immunological phenotypes. Assigning TCR associations to individual alleles was difficult when HLA alleles, especially DR and DQ, strongly co-occurred.

Library preparation used the immunoSEQ multiplex PCR assay. A mixture of 60 forward primers for TCR Vbeta segments and 13 reverse primers for TCR Jbeta segments was used in the multiplex PCR. The CDR3 region of rearranged TCR beta genes was amplified from genomic DNA with a multiplex PCR assay. On the Illumina HiSeq System, the amplified TCR beta libraries were sequenced as 87-base-pair reads. As for the original processing: In a later analysis, some 80 million unique TCR beta chains were counted across the roughly 610 repertoires, and about 9.9 million of these chains were shared by at least two donors. Raw reads were error-corrected and collapsed into unique sequences by a nearest-neighbor algorithm in which closely related sequences were merged to remove PCR and sequencing errors. V, D and J gene segments were assigned by aligning CDR3 sequences to IMGT reference sequences. Each retained sequence needed at least a six-nucleotide match to both a V gene segment and a J gene segment. Rearrangements were classified as productive when the CDR3 lacked stop codons and remained in frame with V and J, and all other rearrangements were classified as non-productive. CDR3 was defined according to IMGT convention as the region running from the second conserved V-encoded cysteine to the conserved J-encoded phenylalanine. The earlier analysis of a few hundred of the donors excluded sequences that lacked an unambiguous match to a single V gene segment. An earlier analysis of almost 600 of the donors classified V segments as functional when productive rearrangements were above 56.7% and as segregating when the standard deviation between donors was above 5%. A statistical classification framework was built for diagnosing cytomegalovirus status from the catalog of TCR beta chain sequences. A later analysis assigned V and J genes by comparing TCR nucleotide sequences with IMGT/GENE-DB human TR gene sequences. In a later analysis, CDR3 sequences and most-parsimonious VDJ recombination scenarios were assigned using the TCRdist pipeline. In a later analysis, every TCR beta chain was defined by the combination of its CDR3 amino acid sequence and its V-gene family, and reads without a unique V-gene family were dropped. In a later analysis, around 600 highly shared, low-generation-probability nucleotide sequences were removed to address suspected cross-contamination and a sequencing artifact. In a later analysis, a clonal expansion index was calculated for each public chain from normalized within-repertoire ranks of inferred template counts. A later analysis computed generation probabilities with a VDJ recombination model fitted to out-of-frame rearrangements, and checked the results against IGoR. In a later analysis, hypergeometric tests were used to score TCR-TCR, TCR-HLA and TCR-CMV co-occurrence, with a repertoire-size bias correction applied to TCR pairs. In a later analysis, false discovery rates were estimated by permuting HLA or CMV assignments 20 times. In a later analysis, co-occurring TCRs were grouped using DBSCAN, with TCRdist sequence similarity added in when clustering inside HLA-allele-positive subsets. For co-occurrence clustering, repertoires with fewer than 30,000 or more than 120,000 public chains were excluded, along with 4 to 6 repertoires with anomalous nucleotide sharing. What TCRdb holds here is the immuneACCESS table cut down to in-frame rearrangements. Part of the clones is not present; checked against another copy, under half of the missing clones reflect an unresolved V gene, and the others are unexplained. The V and J calls and clone size come from that table; D and trimming were worked out from the DNA. Recorded for this sample are roughly 160,000 clones; approximately 82% of them occurred a single time. In total, the top ten clones hold about 7.6% of the sample.

The CDR3 contains 14 residues, cysteine and phenylalanine counted. Here the CDR3 DNA is all that survives: 42 bases in frame from base 1. The germline V gene specifies SGHTA as CDR1 and FQGNSA as CDR2. V is pared back by 2 bases and J by 2 bases, with 9 bases lying between the germline termini. This TCR was sampled from a woman in her forties in good health and CMV-seropositive. The rearrangement combines TRBV7-2 with TRBJ1-2; TRBD1 might be the D gene, on 6 matching bases. The sample comprised PBMCs. The DNA reads as follows: TGTGCCAGCAGCTTACGAGACAGGAACTATGGCTACACCTTC. This yields the protein CASSLRDRNYGYTF. The CDR3 plus the reference TRBV7-2 and TRBJ1-2 genes for the other parts give the full variable domain: GAGVSQSPSNKVTEKGKDVELRCDPISGHTALYWYRQSLGQGLEFLIYFQGNSAPDKSGLPSDRFSAERTGGSVSTLTIQRTQQEDSAVYLCASSLRDRNYGYTFGSGTRLTVV.